This T cell receptor (beta chain) appears in the sequencing data of a study of T-cell reconstitution after alpha-beta-depleted transplantation in children. Unique molecular identifiers were used to barcode this TCRbeta library. TCRdb redid the calling of the PCR reads with MiXCR, one entry per CDR3 protein. Seen here are fewer than 250,000 distinct CDR3 sequences, over 15% observed once, and the top ten hold roughly two fifths. Study-level points and caveats: The authors attributed T-cell counts and diversity one year after transplant mostly to newly produced T cells. Reported findings indicate that, about two months after transplant, alpha-beta T cells came from several hundred expanded clones, which were derived from non-depleted graft cells. The high TCRbeta diversity at day 60 in some patients came from surviving recipient T cells and thymic progenitors.

The CDR3 runs 15 residues. V gave up 7 bases and J gave up 0 bases, with 10 bases separating them. The germline V gene encodes CDR1 MNHNS and CDR2 SASEGT. Comment on this clonotype: Its target is unknown.

The chain combines TRBV6-1 with TRBJ2-6; D is unclear. This sample comprised PBMCs, mostly from graft donor cells, obtained 360 days after TCRalphabeta/CD19-depleted stem cell transplant. This receptor was identified in a male patient between 2 and 10 years old who had a stem cell transplant for acute lymphoblastic leukemia, so the T cells may come from the graft donor. The CDR3 nucleotides read TGTGCCAGCAAGGGTCCATACTCTGGGGCCAACGTCCTGACTTTC. Its translation: CASKGPYSGANVLTF.